A selection of T cell receptor beta chains follows, all from one sample in a study of T cell repertoires in cytomegalovirus infection. A single record per CDR3 protein comes from TCRdb applying MiXCR to the reads. Of some 800,000 distinct CDR3 sequences detected, less than 35% appear once; the ten largest clones hold around 12%. Their target antigens are unknown. Sequenced material: cultured CD8+ T cells from PBMCs, taken from culture after CMV antigen stimulation. The receptors were sampled from a human donor in good health (CMV status not recorded). Some clones in this sample may be carry-over from other donors' samples. Each CDR3 is given with its conserved first and last residue. D genes are given only for firm matches. Clone size is stated in some rows and not others, as once, few, many or a class when expanded.

clone_size	v_call	j_call	d_call	cdr3_aa	cdr3_nt
few	TRBV27	TRBJ2-2	.	CASSLARLHTGELFF	TGTGCCAGCAGTTTAGCCAGGCTGCACACCGGGGAGCTGTTTTTT
.	TRBV28	TRBJ1-1	.	CASSLYESLNTEAFF	TGTGCCAGCAGTTTATACGAGTCGTTGAACACTGAAGCTTTCTTT
.	TRBV5-4	TRBJ2-1	TRBD1	CASSLAWTGAYNEQFF	TGTGCCAGCAGCTTGGCATGGACAGGAGCCTACAATGAGCAGTTCTTC
few	TRBV12-3/TRBV12-4	TRBJ2-7	.	CASSLLGEQYF	TGTGCCAGCAGCTTACTGGGGGAGCAGTACTTC
many	TRBV11-2	TRBJ2-1	.	CASSLEVVNEQFF	TGTGCCAGCAGCTTAGAGGTGGTCAATGAGCAGTTCTTC
few	TRBV6-1	TRBJ2-1	.	CASRSRGLSYNEQFF	TGTGCCAGCAGAAGCCGGGGACTCTCCTACAATGAGCAGTTCTTC
few	TRBV6-1	TRBJ2-1	.	CASSEALNEQFF	TGTGCCAGCAGTGAAGCTCTCAATGAGCAGTTCTTC
.	TRBV7-6	TRBJ1-6	TRBD1	CASSPGQGKLPLHF	TGTGCCAGCAGCCCCGGACAGGGAAAGTTGCCCCTCCACTTT
few	TRBV11-2	TRBJ2-1	TRBD1	CASSFNRGTEQFF	TGTGCCAGCAGCTTTAACAGGGGGACTGAGCAGTTCTTC
.	TRBV7-4	TRBJ1-1	TRBD1	CASSLTGQGGTEAFF	TGTGCCAGCAGCTTAACGGGACAGGGCGGTACTGAAGCTTTCTTT
.	TRBV7-9	TRBJ2-1	TRBD2	CVSSPHYLAGADNEQFF	TGTGTCAGCAGCCCGCACTACCTAGCGGGGGCAGATAATGAGCAGTTCTTC
.	TRBV20-1	TRBJ1-4	TRBD1	CSAIGTGLGEKLFF	TGCAGTGCTATTGGGACAGGGCTTGGTGAAAAACTGTTTTTT
.	TRBV20-1	TRBJ2-1	TRBD2	CSARDWSGGYNEQFF	TGCAGTGCTAGAGATTGGAGCGGGGGGTACAATGAGCAGTTCTTC
.	TRBV19	TRBJ2-1	.	CASSISRGFFYNEQFF	TGTGCCAGTAGTATAAGTAGGGGGTTTTTCTACAATGAGCAGTTCTTC
.	TRBV4-2	TRBJ2-5	.	CASSQDVGLQYF	TGTGCCAGCAGCCAGGACGTCGGGTTGCAGTACTTC
few	TRBV4-1	TRBJ1-1	.	CASTHRGLDEAFF	TGCGCCAGCACCCACCGGGGTCTCGATGAAGCTTTCTTT
.	TRBV19	TRBJ2-1	TRBD1	CASTLQAGTGLYYNEQFF	TGTGCCAGTACCCTTCAGGCGGGGACAGGACTGTACTACAATGAGCAGTTCTTC
few	TRBV4-1	TRBJ1-5	TRBD1	CASSQAIPGQGATDQPQHF	TGCGCCAGCAGCCAAGCGATTCCGGGACAGGGGGCGACGGATCAGCCCCAGCATTTT
.	TRBV20-1	TRBJ2-4	TRBD1	CSAWTGDKNIQYF	TGCAGTGCCTGGACAGGGGACAAAAACATTCAGTACTTC
.	TRBV6-5	TRBJ1-2	.	CASSPSPMSGLYGYTF	TGTGCCAGCAGTCCTTCACCGATGAGCGGTCTCTATGGCTACACCTTC
many	TRBV6-1	TRBJ1-5	.	CASSEREVQPQHF	TGTGCCAGCAGTGAAAGGGAAGTGCAGCCCCAGCATTTT
few	TRBV7-6	TRBJ2-1	.	CASSLVRNYNEQFF	TGTGCCAGCAGCTTAGTTCGCAATTACAATGAGCAGTTCTTC